The 11 T cell receptor beta chains below come from one sample, sequenced in a study of spatial heterogeneity in lung cancer. General study results and limits: The number of expanded tumor alpha and beta chains correlated with mutation number.

For these TCRs, the target antigens are not known. MiXCR was run by TCRdb on the 5' RACE reads, yielding one entry per CDR3 protein. In the table there are several thousand distinct CDR3 sequences, around 7% of which are singletons. Indicated time point: sample taken at primary tumor resection. Sequenced here: lung tumor tissue, sampled at surgery. The receptor set was obtained from a male donor with early-stage non-small cell lung cancer.

By proportion, this clonotype is medium-sized. V and J are TRBV30 and TRBJ2-3; D remains unclear. V lost 5 bases and J 2 bases, leaving 5 bases between the germline ends. Germline CDR1 GTSNPN, CDR2 SVGIG (reference sequence). CDR3 length equals 11 residues. The chain's CDR3 is CAWEHTDTQYF. The CDR3 nucleotides are TGTGCCTGGGAGCACACAGATACGCAGTATTTT.

V is TRBV7-2 and J is TRBJ2-5; no definite D call. Germline V CDR1 and CDR2: SGHTA, FQGNSA. The CDR3 is made up of 14 amino acids. Trimming removed 1 base from V and 4 bases from J, with 10 bases in between. Here the CDR3 reads CASSLVWGSETQYF. Here the CDR3 DNA reads TGTGCCAGCAGCTTAGTCTGGGGATCAGAGACCCAGTACTTC.

This clonotype was detected many times. The chain recombines TRBV6-2 or TRBV6-3 with TRBJ2-7, with a weak D call TRBD1 (6 bases). The CDR3 extends over 14 amino acids. With 4 bases removed from V and 3 bases from J, the gap between germline ends came to 13 bases. Germline V CDR1 and CDR2: MNHEY, SVGEGT. The CDR3 protein is CASSWTRDNYEQYF. DNA for the CDR3: TGTGCCAGCAGTTGGACCCGGGACAACTACGAGCAGTACTTC.

This clonotype was observed a handful of times. The rearrangement uses TRBV7-8 and TRBJ1-1; tentatively, D is TRBD1 (5 bases). CDR1 and CDR2 (germline): SGHVS, FQNEAQ. The length of the CDR3 is 17 residues. V was pared by 0 bases and J by 0 bases, with 14 bases between. The CDR3 DNA reads TGTGCCAGCAGCTTAGCAGGGGCCCTGGTCATGAACACTGAAGCTTTCTTT. Translating it yields CASSLAGALVMNTEAFF.

This clonotype was observed at least ten times. Sequence at one end of the junction differs from germline and may be a read error. The chain uses TRBV3-1 and TRBJ2-1; 8 nucleotides align to TRBD2. From germline, CDR1 is LGHDT and CDR2 YNNKEL (reference sequence). The CDR3 extends over 16 amino acids. The CDR3 sequence is CASSGGEGSSYNEQFF. The CDR3 coding sequence is TGCGCCAGCAGCGGGGGAGAGGGGAGCTCCTACAATGAGCAGTTCTTC.

This clonotype was seen at least ten times. This chain uses TRBV20-1 with TRBJ2-1; D unclear. The V gene's germline CDR1 is DFQATT and CDR2 SNEGSKA (reference sequence). The CDR3 is 14 residues long. V dropped 6 bases and J dropped 5 bases, with 17 bases sitting between them. CDR3 sequence reads: CSAPDLTLNNEQFF. The CDR3 DNA sequence: TGCAGTGCCCCCGACCTGACTCTAAACAATGAGCAGTTCTTC.

In its sample, this clonotype ranks as medium-sized. The chain couples TRBV28 to TRBJ1-2, with 8 bases lining up with TRBD1. Unmatched junction bases numbered 3, after V lost 3 bases and J lost 6 bases. The length of the CDR3 is 13 residues. The germline V gene has CDR1 MDHEN and CDR2 SYDVKM. For the CDR3, the DNA is TGTGCCAGCAGTTTCGGACAGGGACATGGCTACACCTTC. Its translation is CASSFGQGHGYTF.

This clonotype has ten or more counts. CDR3 region: CASSLNTEAFF. CDR3 sequence (DNA): TGCGCCAGCAGTTTGAACACTGAAGCTTTCTTT. This sequence joins TRBV5-1 and TRBJ1-1; D is unclear. V was clipped by 5 bases and J by 0 bases, with 2 bases between them. Germline CDR1 and CDR2: SGHRS and YFSETQ. This CDR3 is built from 11 residues.

The rearrangement uses TRBV5-1 and TRBJ2-2; 7 bases map to TRBD2. The CDR3 contains 16 residues. Looked up from germline, CDR1 is SGHRS and CDR2 is YFSETQ. Trimming at V came to 4 bases and at J to 6 bases, leaving 12 bases not matched to a gene. Written as DNA, the CDR3 is TGCGCCAGCAGCCCACGACTGATGGCGGGGGCCGGGGAGCTGTTTTTT. Its translation is CASSPRLMAGAGELFF. The complete variable domain, with remaining parts taken from reference TRBV5-1 and TRBJ2-2, reads KAGVTQTPRYLIKTRGQQVTLSCSPISGHRSVSWYQQTPGQGLQFLFEYFSETQRNKGNFPGRFSGRQFSNSRSEMNVSTLELGDSALYLCASSPRLMAGAGELFFGEGSRLTVL.

This clonotype was counted between two and nine times. The CDR3 spells CASSLLQGIEAFF. CDR3 nucleotides: TGTGCCAGCAGCCTACTTCAAGGCATTGAAGCTTTCTTT. V is TRBV7-8 and J is TRBJ1-1, with unresolved D. V shed 5 bases and J shed 7 bases, with 14 bases lying between them. Germline CDR1 SGHVS, CDR2 FQNEAQ. This CDR3 has 13 amino acids.

This clonotype rates as medium-sized. This chain connects TRBV7-2 to TRBJ2-7; 8 nucleotides align to TRBD2. J was trimmed by 4 bases and V by 1 base; bases with no gene match: 6. The CDR3 loop spans 15 amino acids. The germline CDR1 and CDR2 sequences are SGHTA and FQGNSA. CDR3 sequence (DNA): TGTGCCAGCAGCTTAGGAACCGGGGGGGGTTACGAGCAGTACTTC. Its translation: CASSLGTGGGYEQYF.